This passage covers 9 T cell receptor beta chains from one sample sequenced in a study of CD8 T cells in ankylosing spondylitis. TCRdb re-called the 5' RACE reads with MiXCR, one entry per CDR3 protein. This sample has around 340,000 distinct CDR3 sequences, with approximately 22% found just once. Material: blood, either unsorted or a sorted T cell fraction (not recorded which). These receptors were collected from a male donor with ankylosing spondylitis or in good health (not recorded which).

This clonotype has more than one count but fewer than ten. This chain joins TRBV27 and TRBJ2-1, with TRBD2 matching over 13 bases. The germline V gene encodes CDR1 MNHEY and CDR2 SMNVEV (reference sequence). The junction had 2 bases not matched to a gene; V was cut back by 7 bases and J by 5 bases. There are 14 residues in the CDR3. In nucleotides, the CDR3 is TGTGCCAGCAAGGGGACTAGCGGGGACAATGAGCAGTTCTTC. Amino acid sequence: CASKGTSGDNEQFF.

A few counts support this clonotype. V gene TRBV27 combines with J gene TRBJ2-1; the D gene is possibly TRBD1 (6 bases). The CDR3 length is 15 residues. Looked up from germline, CDR1 is MNHEY and CDR2 is SMNVEV (reference sequence). V lost 1 base and J lost 8, with 15 bases in between. The DNA of the CDR3 is TGTGCCAGCAGTTTATTGGGGGCCCGGTTGGATGAGCAGTTCTTC. It codes for CASSLLGARLDEQFF.

The chain is built from TRBV20-1 and TRBJ2-1; 7 positions agree with TRBD1. Germline V CDR1 and CDR2: DFQATT, SNEGSKA (reference sequence). Trimming at V came to 6 bases and at J to 2 bases, leaving 10 bases not matched to a gene. This CDR3 comprises 15 residues. The CDR3 loop reads CSATVDRAPYNEQFF. Written as DNA, the CDR3 is TGCAGTGCCACCGTCGACAGGGCCCCCTACAATGAGCAGTTCTTC.

The chain recombines TRBV12-3 or TRBV12-4 with TRBJ1-5; D not certain. V shed 3 bases and J shed 1 base, with 7 bases lying between them. The CDR3 consists of 14 residues. CDR3 nucleotide sequence: TGTGCCAGCAGTTTTCTAGGGAGCAATCAGCCCCAGCATTTT. It is translated as CASSFLGSNQPQHF.

This clonotype was seen a handful of times. The rearrangement joins TRBV29-1 to TRBJ1-1; D unresolved. Germline V gene data show CDR1 as SQVTM and CDR2 as ANQGSEA. This CDR3 region has 12 residues. The V end was cut by 2 bases, the J end by 0 bases, with 4 bases between. The CDR3 is CSVEKMNTEAFF. In DNA, the CDR3 is TGCAGCGTTGAAAAGATGAACACTGAAGCTTTCTTT.

This clonotype was counted only a few times. The chain employs TRBV24-1 and TRBJ2-1, with a tentative D call TRBD1 (5 bases). The CDR3 runs 16 residues. The germline gives CDR1 KGHDR, CDR2 SFDVKD. Trimming removed 2 bases at V and 8 bases at J, with 18 bases between. CDR3 amino acids: CATSDWGKEGLDEQFF. CDR3 DNA sequence: TGTGCCACCAGTGATTGGGGCAAGGAAGGGCTGGATGAGCAGTTCTTC.

The sample holds a few counts of this clonotype. This chain connects TRBV5-4 to TRBJ2-3; a possible D gene is TRBD2 (6 bases). The germline V and J ends were trimmed by 0 bases and 5 bases, with 13 bases remaining between them. CDR1 is SGHNT, CDR2 YYREEE, per germline (reference sequence). The CDR3 runs to 15 residues. The chain's CDR3 is CASSLVAGNGDTQYF. The CDR3 region has the DNA TGTGCCAGCAGCTTGGTGGCGGGGAACGGAGATACGCAGTATTTT.

In its sample, this clonotype was seen a few times. The chain carries TRBV25-1 and TRBJ2-3; 15 bases match TRBD2. The J segment lost 2 bases and the V segment lost 3 bases, leaving 9 bases of the junction unmatched. The CDR3 is 19 residues long. Per the germline V gene, CDR1 is MGHDK and CDR2 is SYGVNS. DNA for the CDR3: TGTGCCAGCAGTGATTCTTTTGGGACTAGCGGGGGGCACACAGATACGCAGTATTTT. Encoded protein: CASSDSFGTSGGHTDTQYF.

The chain couples TRBV29-1 to TRBJ2-7, with D perhaps matching TRBD1 (6 bases). The CDR3 has 12 residues. Trimming took off 7 bases at V and 7 bases at J, with 17 bases between the two ends. Germline-derived CDR1 and CDR2 are SQVTM and ANQGSEA. The CDR3 DNA sequence: TGCAGCGGGGTAGACAGGCTGGGAGAGCAGTACTTC. It translates to CSGVDRLGEQYF.